The present entry profiles one T cell receptor (beta chain) with its context. The antigen is unknown. This sample stems from a study of cytomegalovirus exposure and HLA in healthy donors. Study conclusions and caveats: Some V segments could not be told apart, so they were left out, TRBV6-2 and TRBV6-3 among them. Most subjects had HLA-A and HLA-B alleles reportedly predicted accurately by TCR beta sequences. An ancestry cluster, one associated with Asian ancestry, reportedly showed fewer N-insertions than the approximately 660-donor mean in a later analysis.

PCR was performed using 60 Vbeta and 13 Jbeta primers. The data were produced by immunoSEQ multiplex PCR, yet TCRdb's version contains in-frame clones alone and is incomplete. The data show some 130,000 clones, with around three quarters seen just once and 2% held by the top ten. Germline CDR1 reads MGHRA; CDR2 reads YSYEKL. The CDR3 has 18 residues. J was trimmed by 4 bases and V by 0 bases; bases with no gene match: 15. The gene calls are TRBV4-1 and TRBJ2-7; 7 bases line up with TRBD1. This receptor was taken from a man between 18 and 35 years old in good health and CMV-seronegative. The sample comprised PBMCs. The chain's CDR3 is CASSQDHEAGTVSYEQYF. As DNA, the CDR3 is TGCGCCAGCAGCCAAGATCACGAAGCCGGGACAGTTAGTTACGAGCAGTACTTC.